The clone carrying this TCR beta chain was seen ten or more times. The antigen is undetermined. Germline CDR1 and CDR2: DFQATT and SNEGSKA (reference sequence). The CDR3 spans 13 residues. Trimming stripped 3 bases from V and 6 bases from J, with 11 bases between. The data were taken from a study of CD8 T cells in ankylosing spondylitis. Study-level findings and limits: Peripheral blood samples showed relatively rare disease-linked clones, and these clones were CD8+.

TCRdb recomputed calls from the 5' RACE reads with MiXCR, one row per CDR3 protein. The sample holds about 140,000 distinct CDR3 sequences, roughly 6.6% seen once. The gene calls are TRBV20-1 and TRBJ2-2; the D gene is possibly TRBD2 (5 bases). The sequence was obtained from a female donor with ankylosing spondylitis or in good health (not recorded which). Sequenced material: blood, either unsorted or a sorted T cell fraction (not recorded which). This CDR3 is CSASSDYAGELFF. The CDR3, as DNA: TGCAGTGCTAGTTCCGACTACGCCGGGGAGCTGTTTTTT.